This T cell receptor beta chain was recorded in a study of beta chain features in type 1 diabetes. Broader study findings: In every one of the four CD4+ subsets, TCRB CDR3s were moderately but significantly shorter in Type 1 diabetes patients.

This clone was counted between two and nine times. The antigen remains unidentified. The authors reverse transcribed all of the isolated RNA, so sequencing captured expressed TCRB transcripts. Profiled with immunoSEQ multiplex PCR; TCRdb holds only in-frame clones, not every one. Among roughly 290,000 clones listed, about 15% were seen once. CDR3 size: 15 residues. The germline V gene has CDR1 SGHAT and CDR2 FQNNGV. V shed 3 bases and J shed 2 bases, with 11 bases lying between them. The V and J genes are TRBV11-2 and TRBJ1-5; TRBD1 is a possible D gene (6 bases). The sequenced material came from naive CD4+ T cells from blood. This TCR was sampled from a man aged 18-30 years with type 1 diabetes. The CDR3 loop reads CASSFSSGGNQPQHF. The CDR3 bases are TGTGCCAGCAGCTTTTCTTCAGGGGGCAATCAGCCCCAGCATTTT.